The table lists the clone carrying this T cell receptor (beta chain) with many counts. These data belong to a study of T-cell reconstitution after alpha-beta-depleted transplantation in children. This sample's TCRbeta library carried unique molecular identifier barcodes. TCRdb reanalysed the PCR reads using MiXCR and keeps one entry per CDR3 protein. Among hundreds of thousands of distinct CDR3 sequences, roughly 17% were seen once, and the ten largest hold roughly two fifths. This CDR3 has 14 amino acids. V lost 5 bases and J 4 bases, leaving 14 bases between the germline ends. This receptor was obtained from a male patient between 2 and 10 years old who had a stem cell transplant for acute lymphoblastic leukemia, so the T cells may come from the graft donor. This chain joins TRBV12-3 or TRBV12-4 and TRBJ2-5; possible D gene TRBD1, 6 bases. The material sequenced was PBMCs, mostly from graft donor cells, taken 360 days after TCRalphabeta/CD19-depleted stem cell transplant. This CDR3 reads CASSPPGVLETQYF. CDR3 DNA sequence: TGTGCCAGCAGTCCACCAGGGGTGCTAGAGACCCAGTACTTC.